These 32 T cell receptor beta chains originate from one sample sequenced in a study of blood T cell repertoires in COVID-19. The data were produced by immunoSEQ multiplex PCR, yet TCRdb's version contains in-frame clones alone and is incomplete. Of fewer than 200,000 clones in the sample, roughly 91% were seen once. The sample taken for sequencing was peripheral blood. These receptors all stem from a woman aged 45 to 65 with acute or convalescent COVID-19.

This chain joins TRBV3-1 (or the pseudogene TRBV3-2) and TRBJ2-7; 7 bases map to TRBD1. The CDR3 length is 18 residues. Germline V gene sequence: CDR1 LGHDT, CDR2 YNNKEL (reference sequence). V lost 4 bases to trimming and J lost 3 bases; unmatched junction nucleotides: 18. The CDR3 DNA sequence: TGTGCCAGCAGCCCGTTTGTGGGATACAGGGGAAGGGTCTACGAGCAGTACTTC. Amino acids: CASSPFVGYRGRVYEQYF.

The chain couples TRBV4-2 to TRBJ1-5; D ambiguous. This CDR3 has 12 amino acids. Germline V gene lookup returns CDR1 LGHNA and CDR2 YNFKEQ. Trimming pared 2 bases from V and 5 bases from J, leaving 4 bases between. The CDR3 DNA is TGTGCCAGCAGCCAACCTGATCAGCCCCAGCATTTT. This encodes CASSQPDQPQHF.

This chain joins TRBV5-6 and TRBJ2-6; a weak D match, TRBD1 (5 bases). This CDR3 spans 16 amino acids. Germline CDR1 SGHDT, CDR2 YYEEEE. V was cut by 2 bases and J by 4 bases, with 13 bases left in between. Here the CDR3 reads CASSFLRTMGANVLTF. The DNA of the CDR3 is TGTGCCAGCAGCTTTCTGAGGACAATGGGGGCCAACGTCCTGACTTTC.

This chain links TRBV5-6 with TRBJ1-1; D gene uncertain. V was shortened by 4 bases and J by 5 bases, with 9 bases between the two germline ends. The germline gives CDR1 SGHDT, CDR2 YYEEEE. The CDR3 sequence is 12 residues long. The CDR3 reads CASSLGWTEAFF. The CDR3 DNA reads as TGTGCCAGCAGCCTTGGCTGGACTGAAGCTTTCTTT.

This rearrangement joins TRBV6-5 to TRBJ2-2; weak D call: TRBD1 (6 bases). Trimming cost V 3 bases and J 3 bases, with 11 bases left between them. CDR3 length equals 15 residues. The germline V gene encodes CDR1 MNHEY and CDR2 SVGAGI. The CDR3 region has the DNA TGTGCCAGCAGTTATTCCGAGGGGGACACCGGGGAGCTGTTTTTT. This sequence encodes CASSYSEGDTGELFF.

This sequence joins TRBV28 and TRBJ2-1; D not resolved. Germline CDR1 MDHEN, CDR2 SYDVKM. This CDR3 is built from 13 residues. Trimming shortened V by 3 bases and J by 5 bases, and 8 bases separated the two germline ends. The DNA for the CDR3 is TGTGCCAGCAGTTTGAGGAAAGACAATGAGCAGTTCTTC. Translated: CASSLRKDNEQFF.

In nucleotides, the CDR3 is TGTGCCAGTAGTATAGAGGGACAGGGGGCCGAGCCCCAGCATTTT. Amino acid sequence: CASSIEGQGAEPQHF. The chain couples TRBV19 to TRBJ1-5, with 12 bases matching TRBD1. V shed 0 bases and J 8 bases; nucleotides not matched to a gene: 2. There are 15 residues in the CDR3. The germline V gene encodes CDR1 LNHDA and CDR2 SQIVND (reference sequence).

This chain joins TRBV11-2 and TRBJ2-5, with 8 bases fitting TRBD1. The ends lost 5 bases at V and 5 bases at J; junction bases unmatched: 4. This CDR3 has 13 residues. Looked up from germline, CDR1 is SGHAT and CDR2 is FQNNGV. The CDR3 bases are TGTGCCAGCAGCGTGGACAGGGCCGAGACCCAGTACTTC. Residues: CASSVDRAETQYF.

The chain uses TRBV30 and TRBJ2-2; 8 bases line up with TRBD1. The CDR3 is made up of 14 amino acids. The trim removed 3 bases at V and 4 bases at J, leaving 4 bases unmatched. Germline V gives CDR1 GTSNPN, CDR2 SVGIG (reference sequence). Here the CDR3 DNA reads TGTGCCTGGAGGGCAGGGGGCTTCACCGGGGAGCTGTTTTTT. This codes for CAWRAGGFTGELFF.

The chain is built from TRBV7-9 and TRBJ2-1; 11 positions match TRBD2. The CDR3 runs to 16 residues. Germline V gives CDR1 SEHNR, CDR2 FQNEAQ (reference sequence). Trimming at V came to 5 bases and at J to 4 bases, leaving 7 bases not matched to a gene. The CDR3 protein is CASSQPSGRRYNEQFF. The DNA of the CDR3 is TGTGCCAGCAGCCAGCCTAGCGGGAGGAGATACAATGAGCAGTTCTTC.

This clone was detected once. The chain employs TRBV7-6 and TRBJ2-3, with TRBD1 matching 10 bases. Germline CDR1 is SGHVS and CDR2 is FNYEAQ. The CDR3 has 18 amino acids. Trimming at V came to 0 bases and at J to 3 bases, leaving 9 bases not matched to a gene. CDR3 DNA: TGTGCCAGCAGCTTAGCGTGGGGGACAGGGGATCGGACAGATACGCAGTATTTT. It translates to CASSLAWGTGDRTDTQYF.

This clone was counted a single time. CDR3 in amino acids: CASSAELAGSAEQFF. In nucleotides, the CDR3 is TGTGCCAGCAGTGCTGAACTAGCGGGTTCTGCTGAGCAGTTCTTC. The J gene is TRBJ2-1, the V gene TRBV6-4; 9 bases line up with TRBD2. V shed 4 bases and J 9 bases; nucleotides not matched to a gene: 10. This CDR3 region has 15 residues. Germline V gene sequence: CDR1 MRHNA, CDR2 SNTAGT.

This clone has a single count. This sequence joins TRBV24-1 and TRBJ2-1, with 11 bases lining up with TRBD2. The CDR3 has 16 residues. The ends lost 3 bases at V and 8 bases at J; junction bases unmatched: 8. Germline V CDR1 and CDR2: KGHDR, SFDVKD. CDR3 protein: CATSDRLAGGGDEQFF. CDR3 sequence (DNA): TGTGCCACCAGTGATCGCCTAGCGGGGGGCGGCGATGAGCAGTTCTTC.

The rearrangement uses TRBV24-1 and TRBJ1-3, with TRBD1 matching 9 bases. V was clipped by 4 bases and J by 4 bases; unmatched bases: 10. This CDR3 is 17 amino acids long. Germline V gene sequence: CDR1 KGHDR, CDR2 SFDVKD. The CDR3 loop is CATSEGTGYSGGNTIYF. The CDR3 DNA follows: TGTGCCACCAGTGAGGGGACAGGGTATTCGGGCGGAAACACCATATATTTT.

This clone was recorded once. The genes are TRBV4-1 and TRBJ1-2, with D maybe TRBD1 (5 bases). The CDR3 consists of 15 residues. V dropped 1 base and J dropped 5 bases, with 14 bases sitting between them. Looked up from germline, CDR1 is MGHRA and CDR2 is YSYEKL. CDR3 nucleotide sequence: TGCGCCAGCAGCCAAGTCACAGGCATTTCGTATGGCTACACCTTC. This translates into CASSQVTGISYGYTF.

The rearrangement joins TRBV10-1 to TRBJ1-2; D uncertain. V dropped 8 bases and J dropped 0 bases, with 10 bases sitting between them. The germline CDR1 and CDR2 sequences are WNHNN and SYGVQD (reference sequence). The CDR3 totals 13 residues. CDR3 nucleotides: TGCGCCAGCCCTGGTCCAGCTAACTATGGCTACACCTTC. As protein: CASPGPANYGYTF.

The chain couples TRBV27 to TRBJ2-7; 10 bases match TRBD1. Trimming at V came to 7 bases and at J to 2 bases, leaving 20 bases not matched to a gene. The length of the CDR3 is 19 residues. The germline gives CDR1 MNHEY, CDR2 SMNVEV (reference sequence). In nucleotides, the CDR3 is TGTGCCAGCAAGCCTCTACCCCCGATCAAGGACAGGGGGACCTACGAGCAGTACTTC. Protein sequence: CASKPLPPIKDRGTYEQYF.

This rearrangement joins TRBV30 to TRBJ1-5; TRBD1 might be the D (6 bases). Germline assignment: CDR1 GTSNPN and CDR2 SVGIG (reference sequence). The CDR3 extends over 14 amino acids. V lost 2 bases to trimming and J lost 2 bases, with 10 bases between them. CDR3 nucleotide sequence: TGTGCCTGGAGTAGCGGGGGCGGCAATCAGCCCCAGCATTTT. Translated, it gives CAWSSGGGNQPQHF.

The J gene is TRBJ2-2, the V gene TRBV5-1; 10 nucleotides agree with TRBD2. CDR3 size: 18 residues. The J segment lost 5 bases and the V segment lost 3 bases, leaving 13 bases of the junction unmatched. CDR1 is SGHRS and CDR2 is YFSETQ in the germline V gene. The CDR3 here is CASSSRRGASGGTGELFF. The CDR3, as DNA: TGCGCCAGCAGCTCCCGTCGCGGGGCTAGCGGGGGTACCGGGGAGCTGTTTTTT.

This clone showed up just once. J is TRBJ2-1 and V is TRBV2, with 7 bases aligning to TRBD2. CDR1 SNHLY and CDR2 FYNNEI come from the germline V gene. The CDR3 runs to 15 residues. The trim removed 6 bases at V and 0 bases at J, leaving 5 bases unmatched. The CDR3 DNA follows: TGTGCCAGCAGGGGGACTACCGGCTCCTACAATGAGCAGTTCTTC. It yields the protein CASRGTTGSYNEQFF. The entire variable domain, with the rest obtained from reference TRBV2 and TRBJ2-1, is as follows: EPEVTQTPSHQVTQMGQEVILRCVPISNHLYFYWYRQILGQKVEFLVSFYNNEISEKSEIFDDQFSVERPDGSNFTLKIRSTKLEDSAMYFCASRGTTGSYNEQFFGPGTRLTVL.

V gene TRBV7-2 combines with J gene TRBJ1-6; 8 bases align to TRBD1. CDR1 and CDR2 from the germline V gene are SGHTA and FQGNSA. Germline trimming cut 6 bases from V and 7 bases from J; bases unmatched to any gene: 8. This CDR3 comprises 15 residues. The CDR3 region has the DNA TGTGCCAGCAGTTTCGGACAGGGCTTCAATTCACCCCTCCACTTT. It codes for CASSFGQGFNSPLHF.

The chain has TRBV30 and TRBJ2-3; D might be TRBD2 (5 bases). The CDR3 has 14 amino acids. V gave up 4 bases and J gave up 2 bases, with 13 bases separating them. Germline V lookup: CDR1 GTSNPN, CDR2 SVGIG (reference sequence). In DNA, the CDR3 is TGTGCCTGGAACCGGGGAGACGTCACAGATACGCAGTATTTT. Translating gives CAWNRGDVTDTQYF.

This sequence joins TRBV5-1 and TRBJ1-2; D gene unclear. Trimming pared 0 bases from V and 9 bases from J, leaving 6 bases between. The CDR3 is 11 residues long. Per germline, CDR1 SGHRS and CDR2 YFSETQ. In DNA form, the CDR3 reads TGCGCCAGCAGCTTGGGTGACAGCTACACCTTC. Protein sequence: CASSLGDSYTF.

V is TRBV27 and J is TRBJ1-2; D ambiguous. Looked up from germline, CDR1 is MNHEY and CDR2 is SMNVEV (reference sequence). Trimming took 0 bases from V and 0 from J, leaving 5 bases between them. This CDR3 contains 14 residues. CDR3 sequence (DNA): TGTGCCAGCAGTTTATCGCCGGCTAACTATGGCTACACCTTC. Its protein is CASSLSPANYGYTF.

The chain combines TRBV19 with TRBJ1-1, with D uncertain. Germline V lookup: CDR1 LNHDA, CDR2 SQIVND (reference sequence). This CDR3 spans 16 amino acids. The V and J ends lost 4 bases and 1 base respectively, with 16 bases between them. The DNA for the CDR3 is TGTGCCAGTAGTAGCCCTTTTGAGGAGGCGAACACTGAAGCTTTCTTT. Residues: CASSSPFEEANTEAFF.

The chain has TRBV7-2 and TRBJ1-2, with 7 bases lining up with TRBD1. The germline gives CDR1 SGHTA, CDR2 FQGNSA. This CDR3 has 14 residues. Trimming at V came to 4 bases and at J to 3 bases, leaving 5 bases not matched to a gene. DNA of the CDR3: TGTGCCAGCAGCTCCCGACAGGGAGACTATGGCTACACCTTC. Protein sequence: CASSSRQGDYGYTF.

CDR3 nucleotide sequence: TGTGCCAGTAGTATGAGGGGGCCCGTAGATACGCAGTATTTT. Residues: CASSMRGPVDTQYF. This chain uses TRBV19 with TRBJ2-3; 7 positions agree with TRBD1. The CDR3 spans 14 residues. V dropped 3 bases and J dropped 5; count of bases not matched to a gene: 5. Germline V gene sequence: CDR1 LNHDA, CDR2 SQIVND (reference sequence). Combining the CDR3 with reference TRBV19 and TRBJ2-3 gives the whole variable domain DGGITQSPKYLFRKEGQNVTLSCEQNLNHDAMYWYRQDPGQGLRLIYYSQIVNDFQKGDIAEGYSVSREKKESFPLTVTSAQKNPTAFYLCASSMRGPVDTQYFGPGTRLTVL.

J is TRBJ1-2 and V is TRBV21-1. TRBV21-1 is a known pseudogene. The CDR3 consists of 18 residues. CDR3 sequence (DNA): TGTGCCAGCAGCACAATGTTAGGGCAGGCGGGACCTAACTATGGCTACACCTTC. This gives the protein CASSTMLGQAGPNYGYTF.

The V call is TRBV28, the J call TRBJ2-1; possibly TRBD1 for D (5 bases). This CDR3 region has 17 residues. Germline assignment: CDR1 MDHEN and CDR2 SYDVKM. The V and J ends lost 7 bases and 0 bases respectively, with 19 bases between them. The CDR3 region has the DNA TGTGCCAGCAAGGGGTGGAAGCCGGGTAGCTCCTACAATGAGCAGTTCTTC. Translated: CASKGWKPGSSYNEQFF.

This clone is a singleton in its sample. The V call is TRBV27, the J call TRBJ1-1, with a weak D call TRBD1 (5 bases). Between the trimmed V and J ends, which lost 1 base and 1 base, there was a span of 13 bases. Germline V gives CDR1 MNHEY, CDR2 SMNVEV (reference sequence). The CDR3 totals 16 residues. The CDR3 is CASSLYQGSGNTEAFF. The CDR3 nucleotides are TGTGCCAGCAGTTTATATCAGGGATCAGGGAACACTGAAGCTTTCTTT.

This chain uses TRBV9 with TRBJ1-3, with TRBD1 matching 12 bases. The V gene's germline CDR1 is SGDLS and CDR2 YYNGEE. This CDR3 is 14 amino acids long. V lost 2 bases, J lost 8 bases, and 2 bases stayed unmatched. This chain's CDR3 is CASSVGQGAYTIYF. The CDR3 DNA reads as TGTGCCAGCAGCGTGGGACAGGGGGCTTACACCATATATTTT.

This chain connects TRBV6-5 to TRBJ1-2, with TRBD1 as a possible D gene (5 bases). Germline V lookup: CDR1 MNHEY, CDR2 SVGAGI. V lost 5 bases and J 6 bases, leaving 13 bases between the germline ends. The CDR3 covers 13 residues. CDR3 nucleotides: TGTGCCAGCAGTCCCCAGGGTAATCATGGCTACACCTTC. This codes for CASSPQGNHGYTF.